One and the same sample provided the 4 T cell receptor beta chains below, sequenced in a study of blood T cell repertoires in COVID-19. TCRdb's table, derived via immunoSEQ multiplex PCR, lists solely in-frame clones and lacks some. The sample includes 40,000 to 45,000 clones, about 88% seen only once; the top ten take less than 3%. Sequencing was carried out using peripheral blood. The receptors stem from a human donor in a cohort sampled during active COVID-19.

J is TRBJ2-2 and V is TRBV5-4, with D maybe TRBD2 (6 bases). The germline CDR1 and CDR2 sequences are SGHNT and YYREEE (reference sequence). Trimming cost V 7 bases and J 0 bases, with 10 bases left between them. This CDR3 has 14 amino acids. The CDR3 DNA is TGTGCCAGCTCGACTAGACCGAACACCGGGGAGCTGTTTTTT. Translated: CASSTRPNTGELFF.

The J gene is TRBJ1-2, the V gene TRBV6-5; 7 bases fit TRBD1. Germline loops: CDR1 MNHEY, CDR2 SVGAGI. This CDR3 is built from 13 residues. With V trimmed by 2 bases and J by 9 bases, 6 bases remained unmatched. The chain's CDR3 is CASSYAGTESYTF. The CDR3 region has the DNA TGTGCCAGCAGTTACGCCGGGACAGAGAGCTACACCTTC.

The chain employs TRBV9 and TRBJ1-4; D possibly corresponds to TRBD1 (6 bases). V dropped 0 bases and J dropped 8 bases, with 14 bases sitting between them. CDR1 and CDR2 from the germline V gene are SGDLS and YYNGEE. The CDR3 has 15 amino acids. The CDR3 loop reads CASSVAGQPGEKLFF. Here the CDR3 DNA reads TGTGCCAGCAGCGTAGCTGGACAGCCCGGAGAAAAACTGTTTTTT. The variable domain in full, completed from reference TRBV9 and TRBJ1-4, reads DSGVTQTPKHLITATGQRVTLRCSPRSGDLSVYWYQQSLDQGLQFLIQYYNGEERAKGNILERFSAQQFPDLHSELNLSSLELGDSALYFCASSVAGQPGEKLFFGSGTQLSVL.

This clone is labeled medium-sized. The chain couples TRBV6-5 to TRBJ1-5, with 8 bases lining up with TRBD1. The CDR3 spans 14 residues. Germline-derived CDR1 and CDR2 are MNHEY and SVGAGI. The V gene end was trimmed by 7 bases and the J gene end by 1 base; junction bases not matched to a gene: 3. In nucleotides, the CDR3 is TGTGCCAGCACATGGGACAGGAGCAATCAGCCCCAGCATTTT. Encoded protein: CASTWDRSNQPQHF.